The 26 T cell receptor beta chains reported below all come from one sample, sequenced in a study of T-cell reconstitution after alpha-beta-depleted transplantation in children. As it was prepared, the TCRbeta library received unique molecular identifiers. TCRdb re-analysed the PCR reads in MiXCR, keeping a single row per CDR3 protein. The table has hundreds of thousands of distinct CDR3 sequences, 20% to 30% seen once; the top ten hold around 4.8%. The sequencing here drew on PBMCs, mostly from graft donor cells, taken 360 days after TCRalphabeta/CD19-depleted stem cell transplant. These receptors were obtained from a female patient aged 2-9 years who had a stem cell transplant for congenital amegakaryocytic thrombocytopenia, so the T cells may come from the graft donor.

J is TRBJ1-4 and V is TRBV10-3, with D unresolved. The germline CDR1 and CDR2 sequences are ENHRY and SYGVKD. The CDR3 is made up of 14 amino acids. Trimming took off 8 bases at V and 8 bases at J, with 18 bases between the two ends. CDR3 region: CAISVTGGSEKLFF. DNA of the CDR3: TGTGCCATCTCTGTGACGGGAGGAAGCGAAAAACTGTTTTTT.

The chain joins TRBV5-1 to TRBJ2-1, with TRBD2 as a possible D gene (5 bases). Trimming removed 3 bases at V and 5 bases at J, with 18 bases between. The CDR3 runs to 16 residues. Germline CDR1 and CDR2: SGHRS and YFSETQ. The DNA of the CDR3 is TGCGCCAGCAGCTGGACCCCTTCGGGGATAAACAATGAGCAGTTCTTC. This translates into CASSWTPSGINNEQFF.

This clonotype was observed a handful of times. V and J are TRBV29-1 and TRBJ2-5; 7 bases are shared with TRBD1. The CDR3 covers 16 residues. The germline V gene encodes CDR1 SQVTM and CDR2 ANQGSEA. V was clipped by 0 bases and J by 3 bases; unmatched bases: 10. The CDR3, as DNA: TGCAGCGTTGAAGATCGCAGGGGGAACGCTGAAGAGACCCAGTACTTC. It is translated as CSVEDRRGNAEETQYF.

The V and J genes are TRBV12-3 or TRBV12-4 and TRBJ2-3, with TRBD2 as a possible D gene (7 bases). The CDR3 extends over 15 amino acids. V was trimmed by 7 bases and J by 2 bases, leaving 16 bases between them. CDR3 loop: CASIGGGHYTDTQYF. CDR3 DNA sequence: TGTGCCAGCATTGGCGGGGGCCATTACACAGATACGCAGTATTTT.

The rearrangement uses TRBV4-3 and TRBJ1-1; TRBD1 might be the D (6 bases). From germline, CDR1 is LGHNA and CDR2 YSLEER. Trimming removed 0 bases from V and 6 bases from J, with 14 bases in between. The CDR3 is 15 amino acids. CDR3 region: CASSQEKIQGSEAFF. In DNA, the CDR3 is TGCGCCAGCAGCCAAGAGAAAATACAGGGTTCTGAAGCTTTCTTT.

This clonotype occurred once. Compared with germline, one end of the junction differs, possibly owing to a read error. The V gene is TRBV27, the J gene TRBJ2-1; TRBD2 agrees at 13 bases. In germline, CDR1 is MNHEY, CDR2 SMNVEV (reference sequence). CDR3 size: 15 residues. CDR3 coding DNA: TGTGCCAGCAGCATACTAGCGGGAGGGCCAAATGAGCATTTCTTC. It is translated as CASSILAGGPNEHFF.

This chain links TRBV5-4 with TRBJ1-1; a weak D match, TRBD1 (5 bases). The CDR3 contains 13 residues. Trimming stripped 6 bases from V and 6 bases from J, with 15 bases between. Per germline, CDR1 SGHNT and CDR2 YYREEE (reference sequence). CDR3 sequence (DNA): TGTGCCAGCACATTCATGGGGGGGTCTGAAGCTTTCTTT. Its protein is CASTFMGGSEAFF.

This clonotype was seen a few times. This chain uses TRBV25-1 with TRBJ2-1, with D possibly being TRBD2 (5 bases). V was cut by 4 bases and J by 4 bases, with 14 bases left in between. The CDR3 contains 15 residues. CDR1 is MGHDK and CDR2 is SYGVNS in the germline V gene. The CDR3: CASSGSGVFYNEQFF. The CDR3 DNA sequence: TGTGCCAGCAGTGGATCCGGGGTCTTTTACAATGAGCAGTTCTTC.

This sequence joins TRBV12-3 or TRBV12-4 and TRBJ2-7; no clear D. The CDR3 totals 13 residues. V shed 3 bases and J shed 9 bases, with 15 bases lying between them. The CDR3 DNA reads TGTGCCAGCAGTTTGTACCTAAGAGCGCCGCAGTACTTC. As protein: CASSLYLRAPQYF.

About this clonotype: The junction shows a germline mismatch at one end, possibly a read error. The chain combines TRBV19 with TRBJ1-6; a possible D gene is TRBD1 (6 bases). CDR3 size: 14 residues. The germline CDR1 and CDR2 sequences are LNHDA and SQIVND (reference sequence). For the CDR3, the DNA is TGTGCCAGTACCCCGGGACAATTTAATTCATCCCTCCACTTT. This sequence encodes CASTPGQFNSSLHF.

Note on this clonotype: Germline is not matched at one junction end, which may reflect a read error. This chain joins TRBV24-1 and TRBJ2-7, with D unresolved. Germline CDR1 reads KGHDR; CDR2 reads SFDVKD. The CDR3 contains 14 residues. CDR3: CATSAPNLGPVRFF. Here the CDR3 DNA reads TGTGCCACCAGTGCCCCAAACCTAGGCCCAGTACGGTTCTTC.

The DNA of the CDR3 is TGTGCCAGCAGTTTATTTGGGGCGCACACTGAAGCTTTCTTT. Residues: CASSLFGAHTEAFF. J is TRBJ1-1 and V is TRBV27; weak D call: TRBD1 (5 bases). V lost 1 base, J lost 3 bases, and 9 bases lay in between. Germline V CDR1 and CDR2: MNHEY, SMNVEV (reference sequence). The CDR3 length is 14 residues.

This clonotype was counted ten times or more. The gene calls are TRBV12-3 or TRBV12-4 and TRBJ2-7; D not certain. V lost 6 bases, J lost 4 bases, and 10 bases lay in between. This CDR3 comprises 12 residues. The CDR3 is CASSRGPYEQYF. The DNA of the CDR3 is TGTGCCAGCAGCCGCGGACCTTACGAGCAGTACTTC.

The V and J genes are TRBV12-3 or TRBV12-4 and TRBJ2-3; D uncertain. This CDR3 region has 15 residues. The ends were cut back, 2 bases at V and 0 bases at J, with 9 bases in the middle. The CDR3 bases are TGTGCCAGCAGTTTATCCGGGTCTAGCACAGATACGCAGTATTTT. This translates into CASSLSGSSTDTQYF.

The rearrangement joins TRBV4-1 to TRBJ2-1, with TRBD2 matching 8 bases. CDR3 size: 18 residues. Germline loops: CDR1 MGHRA, CDR2 YSYEKL. V lost 0 bases, J lost 4 bases, and 11 bases stayed unmatched. Here the CDR3 DNA reads TGCGCCAGCAGCCAAGATTGGTTAGCGGGAACTGAATACAATGAGCAGTTCTTC. This sequence encodes CASSQDWLAGTEYNEQFF.

The chain is built from TRBV4-1 and TRBJ1-2; 10 bases align to TRBD1. The CDR3 extends over 16 amino acids. Looked up from germline, CDR1 is MGHRA and CDR2 is YSYEKL. J lost 5 bases, V lost 6 bases, and 12 bases had no gene match. The CDR3 loop reads CASRTPGTGVKYGYTF. The DNA of the CDR3 is TGCGCCAGCAGGACCCCAGGGACAGGGGTCAAGTATGGCTACACCTTC.

This clonotype was seen only a few times. This chain joins TRBV3-1 and TRBJ2-4; tentative D call: TRBD1 (5 bases). There are 14 residues in the CDR3. Germline lookup yields CDR1 LGHDT and CDR2 YNNKEL (reference sequence). V was shortened by 2 bases and J by 6 bases, with 11 bases between the two germline ends. The chain's CDR3 is CASSQSDRTNIQYF. As DNA, the CDR3 is TGTGCCAGCAGCCAATCAGACAGAACAAACATTCAGTACTTC.

This rearrangement joins TRBV30 to TRBJ2-2; D possibly corresponds to TRBD2 (7 bases). The CDR3 runs 11 residues. The V and J ends lost 8 bases and 6 bases respectively, with 10 bases between them. Germline CDR1 is GTSNPN and CDR2 is SVGIG (reference sequence). The CDR3 sequence is CAGGGAGELFF. The DNA of the CDR3 is TGTGCCGGAGGGGGGGCCGGGGAGCTGTTTTTT.

This rearrangement joins TRBV11-2 to TRBJ2-5; D is tentatively TRBD1 or TRBD2 (5 bases each). Germline CDR1 and CDR2: SGHAT and FQNNGV. This CDR3 contains 17 residues. V lost 5 bases, J lost 1 base, and 20 bases lay in between. DNA of the CDR3: TGTGCCAGCAGCGACAAGAGGCCGGGACGTTTCCAAGAGACCCAGTACTTC. Protein sequence: CASSDKRPGRFQETQYF.

V and J are TRBV28 and TRBJ1-4; 8 bases are shared with TRBD1. Trimming cost V 6 bases and J 7 bases; bases outside gene matches: 7. The length of the CDR3 is 14 residues. Per germline, CDR1 MDHEN and CDR2 SYDVKM. CDR3 protein: CASRFGTGLEKLFF. In nucleotides, the CDR3 is TGTGCCAGCAGGTTCGGGACAGGACTTGAAAAACTGTTTTTT.

This chain links TRBV5-6 with TRBJ2-3, with 7 bases matching TRBD2. CDR1 SGHDT and CDR2 YYEEEE come from the germline V gene. The trim removed 0 bases at V and 5 bases at J, leaving 0 bases unmatched. The CDR3 consists of 13 residues. The CDR3 region is CASSLGTRDTQYF. CDR3 coding DNA: TGTGCCAGCAGCTTGGGGACTAGAGATACGCAGTATTTT.

The V gene is TRBV20-1, the J gene TRBJ2-7; TRBD1 might be the D (6 bases). V was trimmed by 0 bases and J by 4 bases, leaving 13 bases between them. This CDR3 is 14 amino acids long. Germline lookup yields CDR1 DFQATT and CDR2 SNEGSKA (reference sequence). As DNA, the CDR3 is TGCAGTGCTAGAGAAACAGGGAACTTATACGAGCAGTACTTC. Translating gives CSARETGNLYEQYF.

Only one count was recorded for this clonotype. V and J are TRBV7-9 and TRBJ1-4, with TRBD1 as a possible D gene (5 bases). The V end lost 5 bases, the J end lost 7 bases, and 14 bases lay between the germline ends. Germline CDR1 is SEHNR and CDR2 is FQNEAQ (reference sequence). CDR3 length: 14 residues. The CDR3 DNA is TGTGCCAGCAGCCTCGACGGGGGGTTTGAAAAACTGTTTTTT. Amino acid sequence: CASSLDGGFEKLFF. Looking up the rest from reference TRBV7-9 and TRBJ1-4 gives the full variable domain: DTGVSQNPRHKITKRGQNVTFRCDPISEHNRLYWYRQTLGQGPEFLTYFQNEAQLEKSRLLSDRFSAERPKGSFSTLEIQRTEQGDSAMYLCASSLDGGFEKLFFGSGTQLSVL.

This clonotype came up a few times. The chain combines TRBV29-1 with TRBJ2-6, with 7 bases lining up with TRBD1. After removal of 3 bases from V and 2 bases from J, the junction contained 7 bases not matched to a gene. This CDR3 spans 16 amino acids. The V gene's germline CDR1 is SQVTM and CDR2 ANQGSEA. CDR3 coding DNA: TGCAGCGTTGATCGACAGGGAAGTACTGGGGCCAACGTCCTGACTTTC. It translates to CSVDRQGSTGANVLTF.

The chain recombines TRBV2 with TRBJ2-1; D not certain. This CDR3 contains 16 residues. Trimming pared 3 bases from V and 6 bases from J, leaving 18 bases between. The germline CDR1 and CDR2 sequences are SNHLY and FYNNEI. The CDR3: CASSDGLLTLSNEQFF. The CDR3 DNA follows: TGTGCCAGCAGTGATGGGCTACTTACCCTTTCCAATGAGCAGTTCTTC. The full variable domain, its missing parts supplied by reference TRBV2 and TRBJ2-1, is EPEVTQTPSHQVTQMGQEVILRCVPISNHLYFYWYRQILGQKVEFLVSFYNNEISEKSEIFDDQFSVERPDGSNFTLKIRSTKLEDSAMYFCASSDGLLTLSNEQFFGPGTRLTVL.

This clonotype was observed a handful of times. This rearrangement joins TRBV20-1 to TRBJ2-1; D not resolved. Germline lookup yields CDR1 DFQATT and CDR2 SNEGSKA (reference sequence). Trimming removed 5 bases from V and 9 bases from J, with 14 bases in between. There are 12 residues in the CDR3. The CDR3 DNA sequence: TGCAGTGCTGGGAAGACTTGGGGTGAGCAGTTCTTC. Amino acid sequence: CSAGKTWGEQFF.